Listed here are 7 T cell receptor beta chains from one sample, sequenced in a study of T cells in Graves' hyperthyroidism and ophthalmopathy. TCR beta CDR3 sequences were amplified from RNA transcripts. First-round RT-PCR with HTBI primers amplified the TCR CDR3 region. A single record per CDR3 protein comes from TCRdb applying MiXCR to the multiplex PCR reads. Among 130,000 to 150,000 distinct CDR3 sequences listed, 22% were seen once. Sequences were obtained from blood. The receptor source for this set is a woman aged 45-59 years with Graves' hyperthyroidism that later progressed to Graves' ophthalmopathy.

This clonotype has more than one count but fewer than ten. The J gene is TRBJ2-7, the V gene TRBV20-1, with 9 positions matching TRBD1. This CDR3 is 14 amino acids long. The germline V gene encodes CDR1 DFQATT and CDR2 SNEGSKA (reference sequence). J was trimmed by 6 bases and V by 2 bases; bases with no gene match: 8. The CDR3 reads CSARRGGQGLEQYF. The CDR3 bases are TGCAGTGCTAGAAGGGGGGGACAGGGTCTCGAGCAGTACTTC.

This chain links TRBV10-2 with TRBJ2-2, with a tentative D call TRBD1 (6 bases). V lost 7 bases and J 5 bases, leaving 11 bases between the germline ends. CDR1 WSHSY and CDR2 SAAADI come from the germline V gene. This CDR3 contains 13 residues. The CDR3 reads CASINRETGELFF. CDR3 DNA: TGCGCCAGCATCAACAGGGAAACCGGGGAGCTGTTTTTT.

V is TRBV2 and J is TRBJ2-7, with TRBD2 as a possible D gene (5 bases). V was clipped by 2 bases and J by 2 bases, with 10 bases between them. CDR1 is SNHLY and CDR2 is FYNNEI in the germline V gene. This CDR3 comprises 14 residues. The CDR3 DNA follows: TGTGCCAGCAGTGAACAGCGGTGGCCCTACGAGCAGTACTTC. Protein: CASSEQRWPYEQYF.

This clonotype was counted between two and nine times. The CDR3 here is CASSLTSGSGGELFF. The CDR3 nucleotides read TGTGCCAGCAGCTTGACTAGCGGGAGCGGCGGGGAGCTGTTTTTT. The rearrangement links TRBV5-4 to TRBJ2-2; TRBD2 matches 11 bases. The CDR3 has 15 residues. The germline V gene has CDR1 SGHNT and CDR2 YYREEE (reference sequence). J gave up 7 bases and V 1 base, and 3 bases lay outside the gene matches.

This clonotype was found many times. The chain combines TRBV29-1 with TRBJ1-2; TRBD1 is a possible D gene (6 bases). This CDR3 has 11 residues. CDR1 and CDR2 from the germline V gene are SQVTM and ANQGSEA. V lost 6 bases and J 4 bases, leaving 9 bases between the germline ends. The CDR3 loop is CSVQGGYGYTF. In DNA, the CDR3 is TGCAGCGTACAGGGCGGCTATGGCTACACCTTC.

The rearrangement joins TRBV28 to TRBJ2-3, with 11 positions matching TRBD2. V lost 4 bases and J lost 6; bases outside the gene matches: 6. CDR1 MDHEN and CDR2 SYDVKM come from the germline V gene. The CDR3 has 15 residues. The CDR3 DNA sequence: TGTGCCAGCAGTTCCATAGCGGGGGGGACGGATACGCAGTATTTT. This translates into CASSSIAGGTDTQYF.

In this sample, this clonotype is large. The V and J genes are TRBV20-1 and TRBJ2-1, with 7 bases lining up with TRBD2. The CDR3 consists of 18 residues. Germline CDR1 and CDR2: DFQATT and SNEGSKA (reference sequence). J lost 0 bases, V lost 0 bases, and 11 bases had no gene match. CDR3 sequence: CSARDYATSVSSYNEQFF. CDR3 DNA sequence: TGCAGTGCTAGAGATTACGCCACTAGCGTTAGCTCCTACAATGAGCAGTTCTTC.